The clone carrying this T cell receptor (beta chain) was seen a handful of times. As yet, its antigen is unknown. These data belong to a study of blood T cells in healthy people across ages. General study findings and limits: Researchers deemed the diversity estimates from one million T cells underestimates.

A J-beta primer mix and a sample-barcoded 5' primer were used in a second PCR of roughly 6 to 11 cycles. One entry per CDR3 protein, called by TCRdb with MiXCR from the 5' RACE reads. The sample carries about 930,000 distinct CDR3 sequences, about 27% recorded once. Peripheral blood from each donor was collected in a volume of approximately 9.5 milliliters. Isolation yielded PBMCs, at least 6 million per sample, in every case. Germline loops: CDR1 LNHNV, CDR2 YYDKDF (reference sequence). The CDR3 consists of 16 residues. Trimming took 0 bases from V and 5 from J, leaving 14 bases between them. The data were also submitted as part of a second study, on T cells of mothers and their children.

The source of this sequence is a woman between 40 and 50 years old in good health. Sequenced: blood. This chain joins TRBV15 and TRBJ1-5; D remains unclear. CDR3 in DNA: TGTGCCACCAGCAGAGAGTATGCCCTGCGGGATCAGCCCCAGCATTTT. Encoded protein: CATSREYALRDQPQHF.